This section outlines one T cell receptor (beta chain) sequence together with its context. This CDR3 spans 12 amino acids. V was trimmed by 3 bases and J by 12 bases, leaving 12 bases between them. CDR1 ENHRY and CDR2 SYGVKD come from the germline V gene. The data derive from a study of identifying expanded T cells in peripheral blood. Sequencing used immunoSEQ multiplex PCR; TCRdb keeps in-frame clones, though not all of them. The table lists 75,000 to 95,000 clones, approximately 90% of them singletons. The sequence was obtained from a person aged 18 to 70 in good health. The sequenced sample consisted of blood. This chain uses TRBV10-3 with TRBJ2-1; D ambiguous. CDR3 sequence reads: CAISEKGWGQFF. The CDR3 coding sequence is TGTGCCATCAGTGAAAAGGGCTGGGGGCAGTTCTTC.